This TCR beta chain was identified in a study of blood T cell repertoires in COVID-19. Study in general: Sites across the United States, Italy and Spain contributed samples from acute and convalescent COVID-19.

This CDR3 comprises 15 residues. In germline, CDR1 is MDHEN, CDR2 SYDVKM. The junction had 3 bases not matched to a gene; V was cut back by 3 bases and J by 2 bases. The repertoire was sequenced with immunoSEQ multiplex PCR; TCRdb's copy has only in-frame clones and lacks some. The sample has roughly 250,000 clones, around nine tenths seen once. The sequenced sample consisted of PBMCs or T cells enriched from blood (not recorded which). This clonotype was sampled from a woman aged 45-65 years who had recovered from COVID-19. V usage is TRBV28 and J usage is TRBJ1-4, with 7 bases that match TRBD1. This CDR3 reads CASSFLDRTNEKLFF. The CDR3 DNA is TGTGCCAGCAGTTTTCTGGACAGGACTAATGAAAAACTGTTTTTT.